These 5 T cell receptor beta chains share one sample of origin, sequenced in a study of blood T cell repertoires in COVID-19. Clones were sequenced by immunoSEQ multiplex PCR, and TCRdb holds only the in-frame ones, with some missing. The table shows approximately 200,000 clones, with 81% occurring only once. Sequencing was done on a sample of PBMCs or T cells enriched from blood (not recorded which). These receptors originate from a man aged 35 to 55 who had recovered from COVID-19.

CDR3 loop: CASSQEEVVTGELFF. The CDR3, as DNA: TGTGCCAGCAGCCAAGAAGAGGTAGTTACCGGGGAGCTGTTTTTT. This chain uses TRBV3-1 (or the pseudogene TRBV3-2) with TRBJ2-2, with D unresolved. Looked up from germline, CDR1 is LGHDT and CDR2 is YNNKEL (reference sequence). Trimming pared 0 bases from V and 5 bases from J, leaving 10 bases between. The CDR3 covers 15 residues.

The chain combines TRBV6-5 with TRBJ1-2; maybe TRBD1 (5 bases). Germline lookup yields CDR1 MNHEY and CDR2 SVGAGI. The CDR3 runs to 14 residues. Trimming pared 8 bases from V and 0 bases from J, leaving 13 bases between. CDR3 amino acids: CASVVGGSNYGYTF. The CDR3 DNA follows: TGTGCCAGCGTCGTCGGGGGTTCTAACTATGGCTACACCTTC.

V usage is TRBV3-1 (or the pseudogene TRBV3-2) and J usage is TRBJ1-1; D may be TRBD1 (6 bases). Germline assignment: CDR1 LGHDT and CDR2 YNNKEL (reference sequence). CDR3 length: 16 amino acids. V dropped 0 bases and J dropped 11 bases, with 22 bases sitting between them. As DNA, the CDR3 is TGTGCCAGCAGCCAAGATGTCCCCGGGACAAGACTTGACGCTTTCTTT. Amino acid sequence: CASSQDVPGTRLDAFF.

The chain combines TRBV5-8 with TRBJ1-5; TRBD1 agrees at 10 bases. V lost 3 bases, J lost 0 bases, and 12 bases stayed unmatched. This CDR3 has 19 residues. CDR1 and CDR2 from the germline V gene are SGHTS and YDEGEE. This CDR3 reads CASSWGRGTGVFSNQPQHF. As DNA, the CDR3 is TGTGCCAGCAGCTGGGGGAGAGGGACAGGGGTTTTTAGCAATCAGCCCCAGCATTTT.

The rearrangement links TRBV29-1 to TRBJ1-3; 7 bases are shared with TRBD1. Germline V gives CDR1 SQVTM, CDR2 ANQGSEA. The V and J ends lost 4 bases and 2 bases, in that order; junction bases with no gene match: 5. This CDR3 has 14 residues. The CDR3 nucleotides read TGCAGCGTTGGACAGGGCGTCACTGGAAACACCATATATTTT. It translates to CSVGQGVTGNTIYF.